This note documents a single T cell receptor beta chain sequence. The target antigen is unknown. The CDR3 is 16 residues long. CDR1 SGHDN and CDR2 FVKESK come from the germline V gene. V lost 5 bases to trimming and J lost 4 bases, with 18 bases between them. The data belong to a study of T cell responses to AZD1222 COVID-19 vaccine. Regarding the study as a whole: CD4 TCRs covered the whole spike, strongest at regions 160-218 and 743-854. Reports indicate that nearly half of spike-specific TCRs are directed at unmutated variant regions. Clonal diversity was possibly underestimated; the donors were predominantly white British and more often female.

Only in-frame clones appear in the TCRdb table, and some are missing; sequencing was by immunoSEQ multiplex PCR. The sample has some 120,000 clones; 88% are singletons. Sequencing used peripheral blood, obtained on day 0 of MenACWY control vaccination. This receptor was identified in an adult in good health. The rearrangement joins TRBV14 to TRBJ2-1, with D perhaps being TRBD1 or TRBD2 (5 bases each). The CDR3 sequence is CASSKGPGPRYNEQFF. The DNA for the CDR3 is TGTGCCAGCAGCAAAGGGCCGGGGCCAAGATACAATGAGCAGTTCTTC.